The T cell receptor (beta chain) under discussion was sequenced for a study of T cells in localized non-small cell lung cancer. Notes on the study in general: Measurement of T cell clonality placed uninvolved adjacent lung highest, above the level in tumor. Among blood samples, higher T cell density accompanied longer overall survival. Heterogeneity is still possible, as just one tumor region was sequenced. Appearance in adjacent lung was seen for a median approximately 59 of the top 100 tumor clones.

As to this clone: Its target is not known.

CDR1 and CDR2 (germline): SGHAT, FQNNGV. V shed 4 bases and J shed 4 bases, with 16 bases lying between them. This CDR3 is built from 15 residues. Repertoires were generated with immunoSEQ multiplex PCR, while TCRdb's copy carries only in-frame clones and drops some. The table has around 64,000 clones, roughly 90% seen once; the top ten hold approximately 22%. The starting material was peripheral blood, obtained before any cancer treatment. The sequence was obtained from a man between 40 and 75 years old with stage I squamous cell lung carcinoma. The rearrangement uses TRBV11-2 and TRBJ1-2; tentative D call: TRBD1 (6 bases). DNA of the CDR3: TGTGCCAGCAGCTCATACCCGGGACACTCCTATGGCTACACCTTC. It encodes CASSSYPGHSYGYTF.